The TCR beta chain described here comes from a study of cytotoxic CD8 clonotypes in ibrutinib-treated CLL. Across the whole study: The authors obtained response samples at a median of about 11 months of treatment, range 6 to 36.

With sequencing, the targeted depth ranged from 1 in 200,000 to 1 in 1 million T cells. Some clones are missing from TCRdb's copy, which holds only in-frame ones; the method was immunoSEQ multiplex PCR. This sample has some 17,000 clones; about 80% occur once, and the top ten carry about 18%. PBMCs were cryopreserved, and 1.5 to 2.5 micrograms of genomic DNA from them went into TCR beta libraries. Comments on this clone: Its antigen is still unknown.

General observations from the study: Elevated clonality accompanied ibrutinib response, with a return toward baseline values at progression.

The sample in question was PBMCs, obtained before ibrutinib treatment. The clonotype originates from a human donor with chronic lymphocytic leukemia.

This CDR3 is CASSPGLRGQGYGYTF. Written as DNA, the CDR3 is TGTGCCAGCTCACCGGGACTGAGGGGGCAAGGCTATGGCTACACCTTC. The chain recombines TRBV18 with TRBJ1-2; 7 nucleotides align to TRBD1. Germline lookup yields CDR1 KGHSH and CDR2 LQKENI. The CDR3 contains 16 residues. J lost 4 bases, V lost 3 bases, and 11 bases had no gene match.